Sequencing of this T cell receptor (beta chain) was carried out in a study of long-term antiretroviral therapy in people with HIV. This clone was counted a few times. This CDR3 has 15 residues. Deletions cut 4 bases from V and 7 bases from J, with 14 bases between. The germline V gene has CDR1 LGHNA and CDR2 YNFKEQ. The libraries were made with immunoSEQ v3.0 at survey level. The protocol was immunoSEQ multiplex PCR, while the TCRdb copy is restricted to in-frame clones and leaves out a portion. The sample comprises tens of thousands of clones, around 84% of which are singletons, and 3.4% rests with the top ten.

The source is a woman aged 45-60 years with HIV. The material was unsorted PBMCs, obtained 1.9 years after starting antiretroviral therapy. The chain couples TRBV4-2 to TRBJ1-6; the D is unclear. As DNA, the CDR3 is TGTGCCAGCAGCCTTCGGACGGGCGGAAATTCACCCCTCCACTTT. Translation gives CASSLRTGGNSPLHF.